These 27 T cell receptor beta chains were sequenced from one sample in a study of T cell changes during pregnancy in multiple sclerosis (dated by TCRdb to the late 2010s). Receptor amplification or capture employed the immunoSEQ multiplex PCR assay. The table comes from immuneACCESS by way of TCRdb, which keeps in-frame sequences with V and J called. Part of the clones is missing from these tables; in studies checked, under half for an unresolved V gene and the rest for unknown reasons. The sample data list around 15,000 clones, and approximately 95% of these were observed just once. The ten top clones hold about 3% of the sample. The sequencing here drew on peripheral blood, taken in the second trimester of pregnancy. The receptors shown here come from a female donor in good health, enrolled as a control in a pregnancy study.

CDR3 DNA sequence: TGTGCCAGCAGCTCGTCGACAGGCCCTTTCTATGGCTACACCTTC. Protein: CASSSSTGPFYGYTF. This rearrangement joins TRBV9 to TRBJ1-2, with D possibly being TRBD1 (6 bases). The CDR3 is made up of 15 amino acids. CDR1 and CDR2 (germline): SGDLS, YYNGEE. V was pared by 4 bases and J by 4 bases, with 17 bases between.

The chain employs TRBV11-2 and TRBJ2-7; 8 bases fit TRBD1. The CDR3 is 15 residues long. Looked up from germline, CDR1 is SGHAT and CDR2 is FQNNGV. The J segment lost 1 base and the V segment lost 5 bases, leaving 7 bases of the junction unmatched. The CDR3 spells CASSVDRGQSYEQYF. CDR3 in DNA: TGTGCCAGCAGCGTCGACAGGGGTCAATCCTACGAGCAGTACTTC.

The chain has TRBV28 and TRBJ1-4; D call uncertain. Germline CDR1 MDHEN, CDR2 SYDVKM. The CDR3 consists of 19 residues. V was clipped by 1 base and J by 0 bases, with 18 bases between them. As DNA, the CDR3 is TGTGCCAGCAGTTTATTCGATGGAGTCGACCCATCAACTAATGAAAAACTGTTTTTT. Protein product: CASSLFDGVDPSTNEKLFF.

CDR3 loop: CASSFTLDTQYF. The CDR3 coding sequence is TGTGCCAGCAGCTTCACTTTGGATACGCAGTATTTT. V usage is TRBV7-9 and J usage is TRBJ2-3; no definite D call. V lost 3 bases to trimming and J lost 6 bases, with 7 bases between them. The germline CDR1 and CDR2 sequences are SEHNR and FQNEAQ (reference sequence). CDR3 length equals 12 residues.

CDR3 region: CASSQRTSPPTDTQYF. The CDR3 DNA reads TGCGCCAGCAGCCAACGGACTAGCCCACCCACAGATACGCAGTATTTT. V gene TRBV4-3 combines with J gene TRBJ2-3, with 8 bases matching TRBD2. Germline lookup yields CDR1 LGHNA and CDR2 YSLEER. The J segment lost 2 bases and the V segment lost 2 bases, leaving 6 bases of the junction unmatched. The CDR3 loop spans 16 amino acids.

The CDR3 DNA reads as TGTGCCTGGAGTAGAGGACTAGCGGGGGGGGGTGAGCAGTTCTTC. Protein product: CAWSRGLAGGGEQFF. The chain uses TRBV30 and TRBJ2-1, with 15 bases aligning to TRBD2. The junction had 5 bases not matched to a gene; V was cut back by 2 bases and J by 9 bases. From germline, CDR1 is GTSNPN and CDR2 SVGIG (reference sequence). The length of the CDR3 is 15 residues.

This clone was seen a few times. The V and J genes are TRBV7-9 and TRBJ2-1; possible D gene TRBD1, 6 bases. The CDR3 has 16 amino acids. V lost 7 bases and J lost 0, with 16 bases in between. Germline lookup yields CDR1 SEHNR and CDR2 FQNEAQ (reference sequence). In nucleotides, the CDR3 is TGTGCCAGCATCTTGGTTACAGGGACCTCCTACAATGAGCAGTTCTTC. This gives the protein CASILVTGTSYNEQFF.

V is TRBV2 and J is TRBJ2-3, with 10 bases lining up with TRBD1. Germline values: CDR1 SNHLY, CDR2 FYNNEI. This CDR3 comprises 15 residues. V dropped 4 bases and J dropped 1; count of bases not matched to a gene: 2. This CDR3 reads CASSVGTGGTDTQYF. The CDR3 region has the DNA TGTGCCAGCAGTGTTGGGACAGGGGGCACAGATACGCAGTATTTT.

The CDR3 loop is CASSDQSTDTQYF. CDR3 coding DNA: TGTGCCAGCAGTGACCAGAGCACAGATACGCAGTATTTT. The genes are TRBV6-4 and TRBJ2-3, with unresolved D. CDR3 size: 13 residues. In germline, CDR1 is MRHNA, CDR2 SNTAGT. Deletions cut 2 bases from V and 0 bases from J, with 3 bases between.

The chain links TRBV18 to TRBJ2-1; a weak D match, TRBD2 (5 bases). Trimming pared 2 bases from V and 4 bases from J, leaving 6 bases between. Germline assignment: CDR1 KGHSH and CDR2 LQKENI. The CDR3 is 13 amino acids. CDR3 amino acids: CASSPGLYNEQFF. The CDR3, as DNA: TGTGCCAGCTCACCAGGACTGTACAATGAGCAGTTCTTC.

The V and J genes are TRBV6-6 and TRBJ2-5; TRBD1 matches 7 bases. CDR3 length: 14 amino acids. The trim removed 6 bases at V and 1 base at J, leaving 5 bases unmatched. From germline, CDR1 is MNHNY and CDR2 SVGAGI (reference sequence). In DNA, the CDR3 is TGTGCCAGCAGCCATGACAGGGCCCAAGAGACCCAGTACTTC. Translated: CASSHDRAQETQYF.

The CDR3 loop is CASRTGLADNYGYTF. The CDR3 bases are TGTGCCAGCAGGACTGGACTGGCAGATAACTATGGCTACACCTTC. V gene TRBV28 combines with J gene TRBJ1-2; no clear D. V lost 6 bases and J lost 1, with 15 bases in between. This CDR3 contains 15 residues. Germline CDR1 reads MDHEN; CDR2 reads SYDVKM.

The V and J genes are TRBV5-1 and TRBJ2-7; TRBD2 might be the D (5 bases). Trimming pared 0 bases from V and 2 bases from J, leaving 9 bases between. Germline values: CDR1 SGHRS, CDR2 YFSETQ. CDR3 length: 14 amino acids. The CDR3 coding sequence is TGCGCCAGCAGCTTGGAAGCGGATACCTACGAGCAGTACTTC. Its translation: CASSLEADTYEQYF.

Written as DNA, the CDR3 is TGTGCCAGTAGACGGGACAGGGACTCCTACGAGCAGTACTTC. It encodes CASRRDRDSYEQYF. The chain is built from TRBV19 and TRBJ2-7; 9 bases map to TRBD1. In germline, CDR1 is LNHDA, CDR2 SQIVND (reference sequence). Trimming removed 6 bases from V and 0 bases from J; junction bases left unmatched: 3. The CDR3 consists of 14 residues.

The chain links TRBV5-8 to TRBJ1-2; possible D gene TRBD1, 6 bases. The CDR3 is 13 residues long. V lost 6 bases and J lost 3, with 12 bases in between. Germline CDR1 and CDR2: SGHTS and YDEGEE. The CDR3 loop reads CASNHRVDYGYTF. For the CDR3, the DNA is TGTGCCAGCAACCACAGGGTGGACTATGGCTACACCTTC.

V and J are TRBV7-8 and TRBJ2-4; tentatively, D is TRBD1 (5 bases). The V gene's germline CDR1 is SGHVS and CDR2 FQNEAQ. The length of the CDR3 is 14 residues. Trimming pared 4 bases from V and 5 bases from J, leaving 12 bases between. The CDR3 region is CASSSTEIENIQYF. The CDR3 coding sequence is TGTGCCAGCAGCTCGACAGAAATTGAAAACATTCAGTACTTC.

The chain combines TRBV5-1 with TRBJ1-1, with TRBD1 matching 7 bases. CDR3 length: 13 amino acids. From germline, CDR1 is SGHRS and CDR2 YFSETQ. J was trimmed by 0 bases and V by 4 bases; bases with no gene match: 0. The chain's CDR3 is CASSDRVNTEAFF. CDR3 DNA sequence: TGCGCCAGCAGCGACAGGGTGAACACTGAAGCTTTCTTT.

The genes are TRBV27 and TRBJ1-1, with D possibly matching TRBD1 (6 bases). In germline, CDR1 is MNHEY, CDR2 SMNVEV (reference sequence). This CDR3 spans 14 amino acids. The V and J ends lost 3 bases and 4 bases respectively, with 12 bases between them. CDR3 in amino acids: CASSFSGQITEAFF. In DNA, the CDR3 is TGTGCCAGCAGTTTCTCCGGACAGATCACTGAAGCTTTCTTT.

The V gene is TRBV4-2, the J gene TRBJ2-3, with D perhaps matching TRBD2 (6 bases). CDR3 length equals 15 residues. Trimming removed 5 bases at V and 2 bases at J, with 14 bases between. Germline-derived CDR1 and CDR2 are LGHNA and YNFKEQ. The CDR3 loop reads CASSSRTTTTDTQYF. CDR3 in DNA: TGTGCCAGCAGCTCCCGGACTACTACCACAGATACGCAGTATTTT.

The V gene is TRBV7-2, the J gene TRBJ2-1; 9 nucleotides line up with TRBD2. V was clipped by 5 bases and J by 10 bases; unmatched bases: 15. The germline V gene has CDR1 SGHTA and CDR2 FQGNSA. The CDR3 has 16 amino acids. CDR3 amino acids: CASSATAGTSWQEQFF. The CDR3 DNA sequence: TGTGCCAGCAGCGCAACTGCCGGGACTAGCTGGCAAGAGCAGTTCTTC.

The gene calls are TRBV5-1 and TRBJ2-3; 8 bases are shared with TRBD1. The CDR3 is 14 amino acids. Germline assignment: CDR1 SGHRS and CDR2 YFSETQ. The V gene end was trimmed by 2 bases and the J gene end by 3 bases; junction bases not matched to a gene: 2. This chain's CDR3 is CASSFGQGTDTQYF. CDR3 coding DNA: TGCGCCAGCAGCTTCGGACAGGGAACAGATACGCAGTATTTT.

The sample holds one count of this clone. The J gene is TRBJ2-1, the V gene TRBV2, with D possibly being TRBD1 (6 bases). Germline loops: CDR1 SNHLY, CDR2 FYNNEI. The CDR3 spans 14 residues. V dropped 10 bases and J dropped 12 bases, with 25 bases sitting between them. CDR3 DNA sequence: TGTGCCACCAGGGGCCAACCTTCTTCGGATGGGCAGTTCTTC. This translates into CATRGQPSSDGQFF. The full variable domain, in which reference TRBV2 and TRBJ2-1 provide the parts outside the CDR3, is EPEVTQTPSHQVTQMGQEVILRCVPISNHLYFYWYRQILGQKVEFLVSFYNNEISEKSEIFDDQFSVERPDGSNFTLKIRSTKLEDSAMYFCATRGQPSSDGQFFGPGTRLTVL.

The chain links TRBV11-3 to TRBJ2-5; the match to TRBD2 covers 8 bases. Looked up from germline, CDR1 is SGHNT and CDR2 is YENEEA. V trimming: 1 base; J trimming: 7 bases; junction bases outside the gene matches: 11. CDR3 size: 16 residues. CDR3 residues: CASSLGRGDGGTTQYF. CDR3 nucleotide sequence: TGTGCCAGCAGCTTAGGGCGGGGGGACGGGGGAACGACCCAGTACTTC. The whole variable domain, remainder taken from reference TRBV11-3 and TRBJ2-5, is EAGVVQSPRYKIIEKKQPVAFWCNPISGHNTLYWYLQNLGQGPELLIRYENEEAVDDSQLPKDRFSAERLKGVDSTLKIQPAELGDSAVYLCASSLGRGDGGTTQYFGPGTRLLVL.

V gene TRBV5-6 combines with J gene TRBJ1-2; TRBD1 matches 7 bases. The CDR3 contains 14 residues. CDR1 and CDR2 (germline): SGHDT, YYEEEE. V was pared by 3 bases and J by 7 bases, with 9 bases of the junction left unmatched. The CDR3, as DNA: TGTGCCAGCAGCTCCTTGGGACAGATGAGTGGCTACACCTTC. This sequence encodes CASSSLGQMSGYTF.

This clone has more than one count but fewer than ten. The V gene is TRBV29-1, the J gene TRBJ1-3, with unresolved D. Germline CDR1 and CDR2: SQVTM and ANQGSEA. Deletions cut 6 bases from V and 4 bases from J, with 13 bases between. The CDR3 spans 13 residues. CDR3 in DNA: TGCAGCGTGTCGGAGCCCCCGGGAAACACCATATATTTT. It yields the protein CSVSEPPGNTIYF.

The chain employs TRBV6-5 and TRBJ1-2; D perhaps matches TRBD1 (5 bases). Trimming left V 2 bases short and J 5 bases short, with 15 bases between. The CDR3 loop spans 15 amino acids. From germline, CDR1 is MNHEY and CDR2 SVGAGI. Here the CDR3 reads CASSYGRGDVYGYTF. In DNA form, the CDR3 reads TGTGCCAGCAGTTACGGAAGGGGCGATGTGTATGGCTACACCTTC.

The chain carries TRBV5-4 and TRBJ1-5; a weak D match, TRBD1 (5 bases). CDR1 and CDR2 from the germline V gene are SGHNT and YYREEE (reference sequence). CDR3 length equals 15 residues. The V gene lost 2 bases and the J gene lost 2 bases, with 11 bases spanning the gap. The DNA of the CDR3 is TGTGCCAGCAGCTTCGGGGGAGGAGGCAATCAGCCCCAGCATTTT. Amino acid sequence: CASSFGGGGNQPQHF.